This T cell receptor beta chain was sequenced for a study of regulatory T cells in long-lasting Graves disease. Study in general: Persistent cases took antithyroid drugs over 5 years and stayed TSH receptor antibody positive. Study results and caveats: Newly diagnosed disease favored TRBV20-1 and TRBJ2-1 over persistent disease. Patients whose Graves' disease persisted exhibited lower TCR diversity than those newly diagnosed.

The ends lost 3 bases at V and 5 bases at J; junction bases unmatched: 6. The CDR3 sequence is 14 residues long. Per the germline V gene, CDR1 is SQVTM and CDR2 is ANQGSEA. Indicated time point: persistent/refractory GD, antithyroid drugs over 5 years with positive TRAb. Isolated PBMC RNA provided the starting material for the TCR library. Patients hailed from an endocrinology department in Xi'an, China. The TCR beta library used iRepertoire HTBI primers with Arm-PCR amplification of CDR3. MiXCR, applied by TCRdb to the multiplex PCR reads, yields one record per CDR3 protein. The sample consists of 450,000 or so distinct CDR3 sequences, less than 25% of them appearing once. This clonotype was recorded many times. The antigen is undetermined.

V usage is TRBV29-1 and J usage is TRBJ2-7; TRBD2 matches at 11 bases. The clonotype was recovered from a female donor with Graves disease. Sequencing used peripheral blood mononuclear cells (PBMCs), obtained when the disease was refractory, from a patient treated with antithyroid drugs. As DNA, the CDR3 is TGCAGCGTTGAGTCTAGCGGGAGGACCCACGAGCAGTACTTC. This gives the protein CSVESSGRTHEQYF.